This TCR beta chain stems from a study of blood T cell repertoires in COVID-19. Study-wide background: Acute-phase and convalescent COVID-19 samples originated in the United States, Italy and Spain.

Profiled with immunoSEQ multiplex PCR; TCRdb holds only in-frame clones, not every one. The sample lists fewer than 200,000 clones; approximately 81% were seen once. Germline V CDR1 and CDR2: SGHNT, YYREEE (reference sequence). The CDR3 extends over 14 amino acids. Trimming took 4 bases from V and 9 from J; bases not matched to a gene: 6. This chain joins TRBV5-4 and TRBJ2-1; 11 nucleotides line up with TRBD1. Source material: peripheral blood. This clonotype was obtained from a human donor with acute or convalescent COVID-19. The donor label of this sample is uncertain. The CDR3 protein is CASSGGQGDTEQFF. Written as DNA, the CDR3 is TGTGCCAGCAGCGGGGGACAGGGGGACACTGAGCAGTTCTTC. Drawing the rest from reference TRBV5-4 and TRBJ2-1, the complete variable domain is ETGVTQSPTHLIKTRGQQVTLRCSSQSGHNTVSWYQQALGQGPQFIFQYYREEENGRGNFPPRFSGLQFPNYSSELNVNALELDDSALYLCASSGGQGDTEQFFGPGTRLTVL.